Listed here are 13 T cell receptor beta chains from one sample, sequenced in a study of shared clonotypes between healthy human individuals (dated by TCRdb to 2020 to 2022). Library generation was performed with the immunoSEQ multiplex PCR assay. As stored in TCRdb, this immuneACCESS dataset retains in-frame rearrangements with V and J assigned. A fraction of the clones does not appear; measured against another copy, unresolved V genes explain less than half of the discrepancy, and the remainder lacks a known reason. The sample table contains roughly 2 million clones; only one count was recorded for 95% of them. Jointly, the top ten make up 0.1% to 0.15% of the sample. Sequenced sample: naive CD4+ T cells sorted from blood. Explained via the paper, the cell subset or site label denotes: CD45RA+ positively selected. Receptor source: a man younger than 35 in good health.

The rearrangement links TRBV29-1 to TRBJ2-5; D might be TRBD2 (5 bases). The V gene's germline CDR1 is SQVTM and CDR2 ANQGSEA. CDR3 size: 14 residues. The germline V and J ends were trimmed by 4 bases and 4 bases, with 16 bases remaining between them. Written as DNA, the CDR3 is TGCAGCGTTGCGGAGTCCCGGGCGGGAGAGACCCAGTACTTC. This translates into CSVAESRAGETQYF.

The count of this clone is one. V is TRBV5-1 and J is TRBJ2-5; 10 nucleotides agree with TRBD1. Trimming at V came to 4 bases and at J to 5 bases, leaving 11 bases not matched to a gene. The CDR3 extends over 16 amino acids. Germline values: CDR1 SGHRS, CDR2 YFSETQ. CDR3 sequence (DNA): TGCGCCAGCAGCCTTACCGGGACAGGGGCGGGTGAGACCCAGTACTTC. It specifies CASSLTGTGAGETQYF.

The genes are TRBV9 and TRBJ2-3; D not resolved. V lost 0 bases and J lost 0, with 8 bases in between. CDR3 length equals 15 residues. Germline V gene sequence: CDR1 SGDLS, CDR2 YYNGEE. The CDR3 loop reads CASSVDPASTDTQYF. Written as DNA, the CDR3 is TGTGCCAGCAGCGTAGATCCAGCGAGCACAGATACGCAGTATTTT.

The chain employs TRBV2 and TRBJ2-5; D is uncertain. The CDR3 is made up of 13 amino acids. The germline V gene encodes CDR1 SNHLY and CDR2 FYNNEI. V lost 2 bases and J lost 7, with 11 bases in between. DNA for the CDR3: TGTGCCAGCAGTGAAACACTTCCAGGGACCCAGTACTTC. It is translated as CASSETLPGTQYF. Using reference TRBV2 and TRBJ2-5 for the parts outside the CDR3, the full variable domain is EPEVTQTPSHQVTQMGQEVILRCVPISNHLYFYWYRQILGQKVEFLVSFYNNEISEKSEIFDDQFSVERPDGSNFTLKIRSTKLEDSAMYFCASSETLPGTQYFGPGTRLLVL.

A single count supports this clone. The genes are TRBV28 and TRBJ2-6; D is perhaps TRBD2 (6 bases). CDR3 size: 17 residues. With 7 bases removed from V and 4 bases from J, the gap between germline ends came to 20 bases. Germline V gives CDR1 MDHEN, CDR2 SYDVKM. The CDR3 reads CASNLPGTPAGANVLTF. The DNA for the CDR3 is TGTGCCAGCAATTTGCCGGGGACTCCGGCCGGGGCCAACGTCCTGACTTTC.

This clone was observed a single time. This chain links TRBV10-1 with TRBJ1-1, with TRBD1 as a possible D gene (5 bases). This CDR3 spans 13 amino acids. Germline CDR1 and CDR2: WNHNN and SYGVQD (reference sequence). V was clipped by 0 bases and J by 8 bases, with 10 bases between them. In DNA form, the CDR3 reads TGCGCCAGCAGTGAGTCCGGCGGGGGAGAAGCTTTCTTT. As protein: CASSESGGGEAFF.

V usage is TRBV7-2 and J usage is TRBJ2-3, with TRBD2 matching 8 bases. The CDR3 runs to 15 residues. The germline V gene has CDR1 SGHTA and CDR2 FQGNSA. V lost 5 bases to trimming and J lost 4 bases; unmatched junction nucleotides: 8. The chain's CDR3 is CASSPSGSGADTQYF. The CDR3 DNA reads TGTGCCAGCAGCCCCAGCGGGAGCGGGGCAGATACGCAGTATTTT.

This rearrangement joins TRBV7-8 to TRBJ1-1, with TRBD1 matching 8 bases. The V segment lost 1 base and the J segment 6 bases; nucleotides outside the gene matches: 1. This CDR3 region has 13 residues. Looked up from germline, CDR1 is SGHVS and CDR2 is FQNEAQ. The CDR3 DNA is TGTGCCAGCAGCTTAGACAGGGGGGCTGAAGCTTTCTTT. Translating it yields CASSLDRGAEAFF.

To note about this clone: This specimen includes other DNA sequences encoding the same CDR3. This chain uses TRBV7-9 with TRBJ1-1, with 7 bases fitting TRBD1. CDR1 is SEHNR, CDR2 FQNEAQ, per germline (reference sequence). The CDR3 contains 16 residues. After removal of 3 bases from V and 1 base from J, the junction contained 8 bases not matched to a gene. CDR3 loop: CASSLAETGSNTEAFF. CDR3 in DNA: TGTGCCAGCAGCTTGGCGGAGACAGGGTCGAACACTGAAGCTTTCTTT.

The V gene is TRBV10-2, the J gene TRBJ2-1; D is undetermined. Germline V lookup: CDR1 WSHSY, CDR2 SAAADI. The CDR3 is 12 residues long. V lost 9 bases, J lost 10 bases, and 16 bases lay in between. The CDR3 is CASATSGGEQFF. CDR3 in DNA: TGCGCCAGTGCTACCTCTGGCGGAGAGCAGTTCTTC.

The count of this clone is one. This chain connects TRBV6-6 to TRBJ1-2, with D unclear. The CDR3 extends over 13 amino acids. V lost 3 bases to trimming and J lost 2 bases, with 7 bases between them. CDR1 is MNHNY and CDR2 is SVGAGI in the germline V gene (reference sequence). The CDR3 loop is CASSYFTNYGYTF. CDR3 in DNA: TGTGCCAGCAGTTATTTCACAAACTATGGCTACACCTTC.

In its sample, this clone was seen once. In DNA form, the CDR3 reads TGTGCCAGCAGTACACAGTACTTC. It encodes CASSTQYF. This rearrangement joins TRBV6-5 to TRBJ2-7; D is unclear. The CDR3 is 8 residues long. Germline-derived CDR1 and CDR2 are MNHEY and SVGAGI. The V end was cut by 5 bases, the J end by 10 bases, with 3 bases between.

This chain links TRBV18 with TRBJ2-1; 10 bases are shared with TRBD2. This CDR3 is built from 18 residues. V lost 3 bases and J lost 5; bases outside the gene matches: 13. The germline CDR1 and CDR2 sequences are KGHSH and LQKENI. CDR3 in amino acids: CASSPPAGGPVSHNEQFF. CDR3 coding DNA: TGTGCCAGCTCACCGCCAGCGGGGGGGCCTGTATCCCACAATGAGCAGTTCTTC.